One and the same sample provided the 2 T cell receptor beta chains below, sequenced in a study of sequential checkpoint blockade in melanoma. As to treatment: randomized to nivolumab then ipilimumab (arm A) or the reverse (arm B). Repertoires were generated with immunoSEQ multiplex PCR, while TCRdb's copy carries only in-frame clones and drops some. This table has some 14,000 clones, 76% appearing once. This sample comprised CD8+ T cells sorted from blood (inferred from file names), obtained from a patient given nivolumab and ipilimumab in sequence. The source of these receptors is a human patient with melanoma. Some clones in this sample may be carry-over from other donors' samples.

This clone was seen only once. CDR3 sequence: CASRGGYGYTF. The CDR3 DNA reads as TGTGCCTCCCGCGGGGGGTATGGCTACACCTTC. This chain links TRBV9 with TRBJ1-2, with a possible D match to TRBD1 (5 bases). The CDR3 sequence is 11 residues long. Trimming removed 10 bases from V and 5 bases from J, with 12 bases in between. The germline V gene has CDR1 SGDLS and CDR2 YYNGEE. Full variable domain (remainder filled in from reference TRBV9 and TRBJ1-2): DSGVTQTPKHLITATGQRVTLRCSPRSGDLSVYWYQQSLDQGLQFLIQYYNGEERAKGNILERFSAQQFPDLHSELNLSSLELGDSALYFCASRGGYGYTFGSGTRLTVV.

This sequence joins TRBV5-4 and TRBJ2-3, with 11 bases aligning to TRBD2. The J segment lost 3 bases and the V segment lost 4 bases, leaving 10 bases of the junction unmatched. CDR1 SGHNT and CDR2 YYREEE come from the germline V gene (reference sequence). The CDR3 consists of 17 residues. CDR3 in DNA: TGTGCCAGCAGCAACGTAGGTAGCGGGGGGGCAACAGATACGCAGTATTTT. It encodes CASSNVGSGGATDTQYF.